These 21 T cell receptor beta chains originate from one sample sequenced in a study of blood T cell repertoires in COVID-19. The protocol was immunoSEQ multiplex PCR, while the TCRdb copy is restricted to in-frame clones and leaves out a portion. The table has roughly 28,000 clones, over 75% seen once. The sample taken for sequencing was peripheral blood. The receptors here all came from a woman aged 65 to 85 with active or convalescent COVID-19.

The CDR3 DNA sequence: TGTGCCAGCAGCTTGTTGGAGGGGGCCCCATCCTACAATGAGCAGTTCTTC. This gives the protein CASSLLEGAPSYNEQFF. The V and J genes are TRBV5-5 and TRBJ2-1, with D tentatively TRBD1 (7 bases). The CDR3 runs to 17 residues. V gave up 1 base and J gave up 1 base, with 15 bases separating them. Germline V gene lookup returns CDR1 SGHKS and CDR2 YYEKEE (reference sequence).

This clone occurred once. The chain joins TRBV30 to TRBJ2-2, with no clear D. The V and J ends lost 0 bases and 5 bases respectively, with 7 bases between them. CDR3 length: 13 residues. Germline V gives CDR1 GTSNPN, CDR2 SVGIG (reference sequence). Written as DNA, the CDR3 is TGTGCCTGGAGTGTAGCCTGGACCGGGGAGCTGTTTTTT. Translating it yields CAWSVAWTGELFF.

This clone was seen only a few times. CDR3 nucleotide sequence: TGCGCCAGCACCCGGGACTACCCCGAGCAGTACTTC. Protein: CASTRDYPEQYF. The genes are TRBV10-1 and TRBJ2-7; 7 positions agree with TRBD2. The germline CDR1 and CDR2 sequences are WNHNN and SYGVQD (reference sequence). The J segment lost 6 bases and the V segment lost 7 bases, leaving 6 bases of the junction unmatched. This CDR3 contains 12 residues.

The V and J genes are TRBV10-3 and TRBJ1-5, with D possibly matching TRBD1 (6 bases). Germline V lookup: CDR1 ENHRY, CDR2 SYGVKD. The ends were cut back, 8 bases at V and 3 bases at J, with 11 bases in the middle. The CDR3 has 13 residues. DNA of the CDR3: TGTGCCATCTCAGGGGCATACAATCAGCCCCAGCATTTT. As protein: CAISGAYNQPQHF.

The rearrangement uses TRBV5-1 and TRBJ2-3, with 10 bases aligning to TRBD2. There are 15 residues in the CDR3. Per germline, CDR1 SGHRS and CDR2 YFSETQ. After removal of 3 bases from V and 1 base from J, the junction contained 2 bases not matched to a gene. The CDR3 sequence is CASSSTSGGTDTQYF. The CDR3 bases are TGCGCCAGCAGCTCCACTAGCGGGGGCACAGATACGCAGTATTTT.

The chain couples TRBV10-3 to TRBJ2-3; weak D call: TRBD2 (6 bases). Trimming took 11 bases from V and 0 from J, leaving 12 bases between them. The CDR3 is made up of 13 amino acids. The germline V gene encodes CDR1 ENHRY and CDR2 SYGVKD. In DNA form, the CDR3 reads TGTGCCTCACGGGACTTTAGCACAGATACGCAGTATTTT. It translates to CASRDFSTDTQYF.

This clone has more than one count but fewer than ten. The chain employs TRBV4-3 and TRBJ1-1; no reliable D call. Trimming pared 1 base from V and 2 bases from J, leaving 8 bases between. Germline CDR1 is LGHNA and CDR2 is YSLEER. The CDR3 is made up of 14 amino acids. The CDR3: CASSQGPKNTEAFF. DNA for the CDR3: TGCGCCAGCAGCCAAGGGCCAAAAAACACTGAAGCTTTCTTT.

The chain couples TRBV18 to TRBJ1-1; 8 bases fit TRBD1. The length of the CDR3 is 13 residues. Germline V CDR1 and CDR2: KGHSH, LQKENI. V lost 2 bases to trimming and J lost 11 bases; unmatched junction nucleotides: 7. Here the CDR3 reads CASSPIGTGLAFF. The CDR3 DNA is TGTGCCAGCTCACCAATTGGGACAGGTCTTGCTTTCTTT.

This clone appeared once. In DNA, the CDR3 is TGTGCCAGCTCATTCATGGAGTCCACTGAAGCTTTCTTT. Its translation is CASSFMESTEAFF. The V call is TRBV7-3, the J call TRBJ1-1, with D uncertain. Germline values: CDR1 SGHTA, CDR2 FQGTGA. Trimming left V 8 bases short and J 4 bases short, with 14 bases between. The CDR3 sequence is 13 residues long.

The rearrangement links TRBV13 to TRBJ1-2; 9 bases align to TRBD1. Germline CDR1 reads PRHDT; CDR2 reads FYEKMQ (reference sequence). The CDR3 contains 17 residues. J was trimmed by 2 bases and V by 1 base; bases with no gene match: 8. CDR3 in amino acids: CASSLAPGQGANYGYTF. CDR3 nucleotide sequence: TGTGCCAGCAGCTTAGCCCCGGGACAGGGCGCGAACTATGGCTACACCTTC. The variable domain in full, completed from reference TRBV13 and TRBJ1-2, reads AAGVIQSPRHLIKEKRETATLKCYPIPRHDTVYWYQQGPGQDPQFLISFYEKMQSDKGSIPDRFSAQQFSDYHSELNMSSLELGDSALYFCASSLAPGQGANYGYTFGSGTRLTVV.

The J gene is TRBJ2-3, the V gene TRBV15; 7 nucleotides agree with TRBD1. This CDR3 comprises 14 residues. In germline, CDR1 is LNHNV, CDR2 YYDKDF (reference sequence). Unmatched junction bases numbered 10, after V lost 8 bases and J lost 5 bases. In nucleotides, the CDR3 is TGTGCCACCCTCAGACAGGGTTGGGGAGATACGCAGTATTTT. Encoded protein: CATLRQGWGDTQYF.

The V gene is TRBV4-1, the J gene TRBJ1-5; D is undetermined. Looked up from germline, CDR1 is MGHRA and CDR2 is YSYEKL. The CDR3 extends over 14 amino acids. Trimming removed 4 bases from V and 1 base from J, with 8 bases in between. The CDR3 here is CASSPLGSNQPQHF. CDR3 nucleotide sequence: TGCGCCAGCAGCCCTCTAGGAAGCAATCAGCCCCAGCATTTT.

J is TRBJ2-2 and V is TRBV18, with 11 bases fitting TRBD1. This CDR3 spans 15 amino acids. The germline CDR1 and CDR2 sequences are KGHSH and LQKENI. Germline trimming cut 6 bases from V and 7 bases from J; bases unmatched to any gene: 7. This CDR3 reads CASSDRGPGIGELFF. CDR3 coding DNA: TGTGCCAGCTCGGACAGGGGGCCTGGGATCGGGGAGCTGTTTTTT.

The chain combines TRBV7-2 with TRBJ1-2; 8 nucleotides align to TRBD1. J lost 7 bases, V lost 1 base, and 11 bases had no gene match. In germline, CDR1 is SGHTA, CDR2 FQGNSA. This CDR3 comprises 16 residues. CDR3 nucleotide sequence: TGTGCCAGCAGCTTAGTCGGAGGACAGGGAAAGGGTGGCTACACCTTC. Its protein is CASSLVGGQGKGGYTF.

In DNA, the CDR3 is TGTGCCAGCAGCTTAGCAACCCCAGGGGGTGGCGATGAAAAACTGTTTTTT. It yields the protein CASSLATPGGGDEKLFF. The rearrangement uses TRBV11-2 and TRBJ1-4, with 7 bases that match TRBD1. The CDR3 extends over 17 amino acids. Germline V lookup: CDR1 SGHAT, CDR2 FQNNGV. The J segment lost 6 bases and the V segment lost 1 base, leaving 11 bases of the junction unmatched. The whole variable domain, filled in from reference TRBV11-2 and TRBJ1-4, reads EAGVAQSPRYKIIEKRQSVAFWCNPISGHATLYWYQQILGQGPKLLIQFQNNGVVDDSQLPKDRFSAERLKGVDSTLKIQPAKLEDSAVYLCASSLATPGGGDEKLFFGSGTQLSVL.

For the CDR3, the DNA is TGTGCCAGCAGCAAACTCCAACTAGCGCGCGAACAAGAGACCCAGTACTTC. This codes for CASSKLQLAREQETQYF. The chain links TRBV6-2 or TRBV6-3 to TRBJ2-5; TRBD2 agrees at 7 bases. The CDR3 has 17 amino acids. J gave up 2 bases and V 6 bases, and 15 bases lay outside the gene matches. The germline gives CDR1 MNHEY, CDR2 SVGEGT.

The chain couples TRBV11-2 to TRBJ1-1; 7 bases line up with TRBD1. CDR1 is SGHAT and CDR2 is FQNNGV in the germline V gene. With 3 bases clipped from V and 5 bases from J, the junction kept 3 bases outside the gene matches. This CDR3 has 13 residues. Here the CDR3 reads CASSFSRGTEAFF. In DNA, the CDR3 is TGTGCCAGCAGCTTTTCCAGGGGGACTGAAGCTTTCTTT.

The CDR3 is CASSLVLGQGRYGYTF. The CDR3 DNA follows: TGTGCCAGCAGCTTGGTTCTAGGACAGGGCCGGTATGGCTACACCTTC. The chain combines TRBV5-6 with TRBJ1-2; TRBD1 aligns across 8 bases. The CDR3 is 16 residues long. CDR1 and CDR2 (germline): SGHDT, YYEEEE. Trimming cost V 0 bases and J 5 bases; bases outside gene matches: 9.

This rearrangement joins TRBV2 to TRBJ2-1; 8 bases are a match to TRBD2. This CDR3 has 14 amino acids. V was clipped by 10 bases and J by 4 bases; unmatched bases: 9. The germline CDR1 and CDR2 sequences are SNHLY and FYNNEI. The CDR3: CATSQAGAYNEQFF. The CDR3 DNA is TGTGCCACCTCCCAAGCGGGAGCATACAATGAGCAGTTCTTC.

The J gene is TRBJ2-1, the V gene TRBV5-1, with TRBD2 identical over 15 bases. This CDR3 has 14 residues. The germline gives CDR1 SGHRS, CDR2 YFSETQ. V shed 7 bases, J shed 7 bases, and the junction held 3 bases outside the gene matches. For the CDR3, the DNA is TGCGCCAGCCCGGGACTAGCGGGAGGAAATGAGCAGTTCTTC. This codes for CASPGLAGGNEQFF. Full variable domain (missing parts from reference TRBV5-1 and TRBJ2-1): KAGVTQTPRYLIKTRGQQVTLSCSPISGHRSVSWYQQTPGQGLQFLFEYFSETQRNKGNFPGRFSGRQFSNSRSEMNVSTLELGDSALYLCASPGLAGGNEQFFGPGTRLTVL.

The chain has TRBV6-6 and TRBJ2-1; D not resolved. V was trimmed by 2 bases and J by 6 bases, leaving 11 bases between them. The CDR3 spans 14 residues. CDR1 is MNHNY, CDR2 SVGAGI, per germline (reference sequence). As DNA, the CDR3 is TGTGCCAGCAGTTACGGTCCCAACGGCAATGAGCAGTTCTTC. It is translated as CASSYGPNGNEQFF.